These 10 T cell receptor beta chains were sequenced from one sample in a study of blood T cell repertoires in COVID-19. The data were produced by immunoSEQ multiplex PCR, yet TCRdb's version contains in-frame clones alone and is incomplete. The profile shows about 400,000 clones, 88% of them singletons. Sequencing used PBMCs or T cells enriched from blood (not recorded which). The receptor set was obtained from a woman aged 40 to 49 with acute COVID-19.

The gene calls are TRBV6-5 and TRBJ1-1; D gene ambiguous. Germline lookup yields CDR1 MNHEY and CDR2 SVGAGI. This CDR3 region has 14 residues. Between the trimmed V and J ends, which lost 6 bases and 0 bases, there was a span of 11 bases. In DNA, the CDR3 is TGTGCCAGCAGCTCCCCCAGGATGAACACTGAAGCTTTCTTT. The encoded protein is CASSSPRMNTEAFF.

This chain uses TRBV19 with TRBJ2-3, with TRBD2 matching over 14 bases. The CDR3 totals 15 residues. V shed 6 bases, J shed 1 base, and the junction held 0 bases outside the gene matches. Germline V gene data show CDR1 as LNHDA and CDR2 as SQIVND (reference sequence). In DNA, the CDR3 is TGTGCCAGTAGGGGACTAGCGGGGGGCACAGATACGCAGTATTTT. It encodes CASRGLAGGTDTQYF.

The chain joins TRBV15 to TRBJ1-5; 10 bases map to TRBD1. J lost 6 bases, V lost 5 bases, and 7 bases had no gene match. Germline lookup yields CDR1 LNHNV and CDR2 YYDKDF (reference sequence). This CDR3 is built from 15 residues. The CDR3 sequence is CATSDSDRGFQPQHF. In DNA, the CDR3 is TGTGCCACCAGCGATTCGGACAGGGGGTTTCAGCCCCAGCATTTT.

The CDR3 region has the DNA TGTGCCAGCAGCTTAGGACGACTAGCGGGGGACACCGGGGAGCTGTTTTTT. The encoded protein is CASSLGRLAGDTGELFF. V usage is TRBV7-8 and J usage is TRBJ2-2; 12 bases match TRBD2. This CDR3 contains 17 residues. In germline, CDR1 is SGHVS, CDR2 FQNEAQ. The trim removed 1 base at V and 3 bases at J, leaving 3 bases unmatched.

The sample holds a few counts of this clone. The chain is built from TRBV21-1 and TRBJ1-5; the table assigns TRBD1, which was not confirmed against the DNA. TRBV21-1 is a pseudogene locus. This CDR3 region has 21 residues. CDR3 in DNA: TGTGCCAGCAGCACCCTAAGGAGAGTTTGGGGCACACTGTGTAGCAATCAGCCCCAGCATTTT. This translates into CASSTLRRVWGTLCSNQPQHF.

The V and J genes are TRBV20-1 and TRBJ1-2; D not certain. Germline V CDR1 and CDR2: DFQATT, SNEGSKA (reference sequence). Deletions cut 2 bases from V and 4 bases from J, with 5 bases between. The CDR3 sequence is 11 residues long. DNA of the CDR3: TGCAGTGCTAGACACAGCTATGGCTACACCTTC. Translating it yields CSARHSYGYTF.

The chain is built from TRBV2 and TRBJ2-3; 7 bases match TRBD1. CDR1 and CDR2 (germline): SNHLY, FYNNEI. Germline trimming cut 6 bases from V and 4 bases from J; bases unmatched to any gene: 1. The CDR3 loop spans 12 amino acids. CDR3 DNA: TGTGCCAGCAGACAGGGGTCAGATACGCAGTATTTT. Protein sequence: CASRQGSDTQYF.

The J gene is TRBJ2-5, the V gene TRBV19; D might be TRBD2 (7 bases). This CDR3 contains 16 residues. With 3 bases removed from V and 0 bases from J, the gap between germline ends came to 14 bases. Germline values: CDR1 LNHDA, CDR2 SQIVND (reference sequence). CDR3 sequence reads: CASSIRAGAHQETQYF. The CDR3 region has the DNA TGTGCCAGTAGTATCCGGGCGGGGGCACACCAAGAGACCCAGTACTTC.

J is TRBJ1-1 and V is TRBV2, with D tentatively TRBD1 (5 bases). This CDR3 has 11 amino acids. Germline CDR1 and CDR2: SNHLY and FYNNEI. Trimming pared 7 bases from V and 6 bases from J, leaving 9 bases between. CDR3 protein: CASKATAEAFF. The CDR3 DNA reads TGTGCCAGCAAGGCGACAGCTGAAGCTTTCTTT.

The chain employs TRBV16 and TRBJ1-1; D not resolved. The CDR3 sequence is 13 residues long. The germline CDR1 and CDR2 sequences are KGHSY and FQNENV. The ends were cut back, 4 bases at V and 8 bases at J, with 14 bases in the middle. CDR3: CASSLASGLEAFF. The CDR3 DNA reads TGTGCCAGCAGCCTCGCCTCAGGCCTGGAAGCTTTCTTT.